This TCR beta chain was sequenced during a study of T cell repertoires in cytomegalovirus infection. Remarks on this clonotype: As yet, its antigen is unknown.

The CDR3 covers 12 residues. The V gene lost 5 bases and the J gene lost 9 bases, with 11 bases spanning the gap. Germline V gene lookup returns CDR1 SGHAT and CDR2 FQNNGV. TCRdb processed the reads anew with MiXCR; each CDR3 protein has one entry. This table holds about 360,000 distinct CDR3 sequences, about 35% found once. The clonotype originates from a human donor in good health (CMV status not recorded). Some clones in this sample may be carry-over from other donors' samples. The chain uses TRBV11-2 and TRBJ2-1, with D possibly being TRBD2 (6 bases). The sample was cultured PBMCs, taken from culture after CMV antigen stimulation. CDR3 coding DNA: TGTGCCAGCAGCCCGGGACTGGGTGAGCAGTTCTTC. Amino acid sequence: CASSPGLGEQFF.